Following are 21 T cell receptor beta chains from one sample sequenced in a study of blood T cell repertoires in COVID-19. TCRdb's copy holds only in-frame clones and misses some; the assay was immunoSEQ multiplex PCR. The sample has hundreds of thousands of clones, around 90% seen once. Sequenced input: PBMCs or T cells enriched from blood (not recorded which). The receptors stem from a woman younger than 35 with acute COVID-19.

Concerning this clone itself: At one end, the junction sequence differs from germline, possibly due to a read error. The chain uses TRBV3-1 (or the pseudogene TRBV3-2) and TRBJ2-5; TRBD2 matches at 7 bases. The CDR3 has 15 amino acids. The germline CDR1 and CDR2 sequences are LGHDT and YNNKEL (reference sequence). DNA for the CDR3: TGTGCCTGCAGCTCCCTGACTAGCCGCCAAGAGACCCAGTACTTC. Translation: CACSSLTSRQETQYF.

Note on this clone: Sequence at one end of the junction differs from germline and may be a read error. V usage is TRBV5-1 and J usage is TRBJ2-1, with a tentative D call TRBD2 (6 bases). Germline lookup yields CDR1 SGHRS and CDR2 YFSETQ. The CDR3 has 11 amino acids. As DNA, the CDR3 is TGCGCCAGCAGCTTGGCTGGCGGGGCGGTCTTC. Translating gives CASSLAGGAVF.

The chain uses TRBV19 and TRBJ1-5, with D possibly being TRBD1 (5 bases). Germline CDR1 is LNHDA and CDR2 is SQIVND (reference sequence). This CDR3 has 14 residues. Trimming pared 7 bases from V and 0 bases from J, leaving 10 bases between. In nucleotides, the CDR3 is TGTGCCAGTACGGGACTAAATAGCAATCAGCCCCAGCATTTT. It translates to CASTGLNSNQPQHF. The full variable domain, completed using reference TRBV19 and TRBJ1-5, is DGGITQSPKYLFRKEGQNVTLSCEQNLNHDAMYWYRQDPGQGLRLIYYSQIVNDFQKGDIAEGYSVSREKKESFPLTVTSAQKNPTAFYLCASTGLNSNQPQHFGDGTRLSIL.

The chain links TRBV18 to TRBJ1-3; D is uncertain. Germline CDR1 reads KGHSH; CDR2 reads LQKENI. The CDR3 sequence is 14 residues long. Trimming took 5 bases from V and 0 from J, leaving 8 bases between them. CDR3 region: CASSSHSSGNTIYF. The CDR3 nucleotides read TGTGCCAGCTCATCGCACAGCTCTGGAAACACCATATATTTT. Looking up the rest from reference TRBV18 and TRBJ1-3 gives the full variable domain: NAGVMQNPRHLVRRRGQEARLRCSPMKGHSHVYWYRQLPEEGLKFMVYLQKENIIDESGMPKERFSAEFPKEGPSILRIQQVVRGDSAAYFCASSSHSSGNTIYFGEGSWLTVV.

V usage is TRBV7-2 and J usage is TRBJ2-3; 12 positions match TRBD2. CDR1 is SGHTA and CDR2 is FQGNSA in the germline V gene. This CDR3 has 19 amino acids. V was pared by 5 bases and J by 1 base, with 13 bases of the junction left unmatched. CDR3 bases: TGTGCCAGCAGCCCTCAACTAGCGGGGGGACTCCTAGGCACAGATACGCAGTATTTT. Amino acids: CASSPQLAGGLLGTDTQYF.

V usage is TRBV7-2 and J usage is TRBJ2-4, with 8 bases that match TRBD1. V lost 4 bases, J lost 8 bases, and 10 bases stayed unmatched. The CDR3 consists of 15 residues. CDR1 SGHTA and CDR2 FQGNSA come from the germline V gene. The CDR3, as DNA: TGTGCCAGCAGCTCGGAGACCAGGGGGCGCGACATTCAGTACTTC. Translating gives CASSSETRGRDIQYF. The whole variable domain, filled in from reference TRBV7-2 and TRBJ2-4, reads GAGVSQSPSNKVTEKGKDVELRCDPISGHTALYWYRQSLGQGLEFLIYFQGNSAPDKSGLPSDRFSAERTGGSVSTLTIQRTQQEDSAVYLCASSSETRGRDIQYFGAGTRLSVL.

This chain joins TRBV30 and TRBJ2-1, with TRBD2 matching over 7 bases. After removal of 4 bases from V and 4 bases from J, the junction contained 7 bases not matched to a gene. The CDR3 has 14 residues. Germline V gene data show CDR1 as GTSNPN and CDR2 as SVGIG (reference sequence). The CDR3 here is CAWKRLAVYNEQFF. The CDR3 nucleotides are TGTGCCTGGAAGAGGCTAGCGGTATACAATGAGCAGTTCTTC.

This clone was seen a handful of times. The CDR3 nucleotides read TGTGCCAGCAGCTCAGGATACGAGCAGTACTTC. It codes for CASSSGYEQYF. The gene calls are TRBV5-6 and TRBJ2-7; unclear D gene. The CDR3 spans 11 residues. In germline, CDR1 is SGHDT, CDR2 YYEEEE. The V end was cut by 3 bases, the J end by 4 bases, with 5 bases between.

The J gene is TRBJ2-3, the V gene TRBV10-3, with 10 bases fitting TRBD2. V shed 0 bases and J 1 base; nucleotides not matched to a gene: 4. Germline V gene data show CDR1 as ENHRY and CDR2 as SYGVKD. This CDR3 has 17 residues. CDR3 in amino acids: CAISESNSGRGTDTQYF. For the CDR3, the DNA is TGTGCCATCAGTGAGTCGAACAGCGGGAGGGGCACAGATACGCAGTATTTT.

This chain connects TRBV3-1 (or the pseudogene TRBV3-2) to TRBJ1-1, with D possibly matching TRBD1 (5 bases). Trimming stripped 7 bases from V and 7 bases from J, with 13 bases between. This CDR3 region has 12 residues. Germline values: CDR1 LGHDT, CDR2 YNNKEL (reference sequence). CDR3 nucleotide sequence: TGTGCCAGCACTCAGGGTGGTAGTGAAGCTTTCTTT. Amino acid sequence: CASTQGGSEAFF.

The rearrangement uses TRBV11-2 and TRBJ1-3, with TRBD1 matching 8 bases. The CDR3 covers 18 residues. From germline, CDR1 is SGHAT and CDR2 FQNNGV. V dropped 3 bases and J dropped 0; count of bases not matched to a gene: 10. CDR3 protein: CASSLIGQGIVSGNTIYF. The CDR3 DNA is TGTGCCAGCAGCTTGATAGGACAGGGTATAGTCTCTGGAAACACCATATATTTT.

The rearrangement uses TRBV3-1 (or the pseudogene TRBV3-2) and TRBJ2-7, with D tentatively TRBD2 (5 bases). The CDR3 totals 14 residues. With 2 bases removed from V and 2 bases from J, the gap between germline ends came to 10 bases. Germline CDR1 reads LGHDT; CDR2 reads YNNKEL (reference sequence). Here the CDR3 reads CASSQLAGAYEQYF. Here the CDR3 DNA reads TGTGCCAGCAGCCAACTAGCCGGCGCCTACGAGCAGTACTTC.

The genes are TRBV30 and TRBJ1-5; D is possibly TRBD1 (6 bases). The CDR3 loop spans 13 amino acids. The V and J ends lost 3 bases and 7 bases respectively, with 13 bases between them. Germline V gene lookup returns CDR1 GTSNPN and CDR2 SVGIG (reference sequence). The CDR3 spells CAWRDSGGQPQHF. For the CDR3, the DNA is TGTGCCTGGAGGGACAGTGGCGGGCAGCCCCAGCATTTT.

CDR3 sequence (DNA): TGTGCCAGCAGCCCAGCCGTCAGGGGAGCCAAAAACATTCAGTACTTC. Its translation is CASSPAVRGAKNIQYF. The rearrangement joins TRBV7-8 to TRBJ2-4; weak D call: TRBD1 (6 bases). The CDR3 sequence is 16 residues long. Germline-derived CDR1 and CDR2 are SGHVS and FQNEAQ. V was clipped by 5 bases and J by 0 bases, with 14 bases between them.

A few counts support this clone. The chain links TRBV5-4 to TRBJ2-7, with 9 positions matching TRBD1. This CDR3 spans 14 amino acids. The junction had 4 bases not matched to a gene; V was cut back by 0 bases and J by 6 bases. The germline V gene has CDR1 SGHNT and CDR2 YYREEE (reference sequence). The CDR3 DNA reads as TGTGCCAGCAGCTTGGGATGGACAGGGGCCGAGCAGTACTTC. Translating gives CASSLGWTGAEQYF. Complete variable domain (other parts from reference TRBV5-4 and TRBJ2-7): ETGVTQSPTHLIKTRGQQVTLRCSSQSGHNTVSWYQQALGQGPQFIFQYYREEENGRGNFPPRFSGLQFPNYSSELNVNALELDDSALYLCASSLGWTGAEQYFGPGTRLTVT.

V and J are TRBV27 and TRBJ2-7, with 9 bases lining up with TRBD2. J was trimmed by 0 bases and V by 5 bases; bases with no gene match: 5. The CDR3 loop spans 15 amino acids. From germline, CDR1 is MNHEY and CDR2 SMNVEV (reference sequence). The CDR3 DNA follows: TGTGCCAGCAGTCCCCTAGCGGGGAACTCCTACGAGCAGTACTTC. This gives the protein CASSPLAGNSYEQYF.

The chain employs TRBV5-5 and TRBJ2-7, with a possible D match to TRBD2 (6 bases). Germline loops: CDR1 SGHKS, CDR2 YYEKEE (reference sequence). Trimming pared 0 bases from V and 6 bases from J, leaving 13 bases between. The CDR3 totals 14 residues. CDR3 residues: CASSLGGRLFEQYF. In nucleotides, the CDR3 is TGTGCCAGCAGCTTGGGAGGGAGGCTTTTCGAGCAGTACTTC. Full variable domain (remainder filled in from reference TRBV5-5 and TRBJ2-7): DAGVTQSPTHLIKTRGQQVTLRCSPISGHKSVSWYQQVLGQGPQFIFQYYEKEERGRGNFPDRFSARQFPNYSSELNVNALLLGDSALYLCASSLGGRLFEQYFGPGTRLTVT.

This chain joins TRBV19 and TRBJ1-2; D possibly corresponds to TRBD1 (5 bases). CDR3 length: 12 residues. The V end was cut by 9 bases, the J end by 5 bases, with 13 bases between. Germline V CDR1 and CDR2: LNHDA, SQIVND (reference sequence). The CDR3 region is CASRVSAYGYTF. The CDR3 DNA follows: TGTGCCAGCAGGGTTTCTGCTTATGGCTACACCTTC.

The V call is TRBV4-3, the J call TRBJ1-5; 9 bases map to TRBD1. The ends lost 1 base at V and 6 bases at J; junction bases unmatched: 7. The CDR3 totals 16 residues. Germline CDR1 is LGHNA and CDR2 is YSLEER. CDR3 DNA sequence: TGCGCCAGCAGCCAAGTGGGGACAGGGAGGGGTCAGCCCCAGCATTTT. Translated: CASSQVGTGRGQPQHF.

This chain joins TRBV6-2 or TRBV6-3 and TRBJ2-7; TRBD2 aligns across 10 bases. The junction had 9 bases not matched to a gene; V was cut back by 7 bases and J by 6 bases. Germline-derived CDR1 and CDR2 are MNHEY and SVGEGT. The CDR3 totals 14 residues. The CDR3: CASTPLLAGTEQYF. The DNA of the CDR3 is TGTGCCAGCACCCCCTTACTAGCGGGAACCGAGCAGTACTTC.

The J gene is TRBJ2-2, the V gene TRBV5-4; possibly TRBD1 for D (6 bases). There are 13 residues in the CDR3. CDR1 is SGHNT and CDR2 is YYREEE in the germline V gene (reference sequence). Trimming stripped 1 base from V and 9 bases from J, with 10 bases between. CDR3 loop: CASSLSGARELFF. The CDR3, as DNA: TGTGCCAGCAGCTTGTCAGGGGCTAGGGAGCTGTTTTTT. The full variable domain, rest sourced from reference TRBV5-4 and TRBJ2-2, is ETGVTQSPTHLIKTRGQQVTLRCSSQSGHNTVSWYQQALGQGPQFIFQYYREEENGRGNFPPRFSGLQFPNYSSELNVNALELDDSALYLCASSLSGARELFFGEGSRLTVL.